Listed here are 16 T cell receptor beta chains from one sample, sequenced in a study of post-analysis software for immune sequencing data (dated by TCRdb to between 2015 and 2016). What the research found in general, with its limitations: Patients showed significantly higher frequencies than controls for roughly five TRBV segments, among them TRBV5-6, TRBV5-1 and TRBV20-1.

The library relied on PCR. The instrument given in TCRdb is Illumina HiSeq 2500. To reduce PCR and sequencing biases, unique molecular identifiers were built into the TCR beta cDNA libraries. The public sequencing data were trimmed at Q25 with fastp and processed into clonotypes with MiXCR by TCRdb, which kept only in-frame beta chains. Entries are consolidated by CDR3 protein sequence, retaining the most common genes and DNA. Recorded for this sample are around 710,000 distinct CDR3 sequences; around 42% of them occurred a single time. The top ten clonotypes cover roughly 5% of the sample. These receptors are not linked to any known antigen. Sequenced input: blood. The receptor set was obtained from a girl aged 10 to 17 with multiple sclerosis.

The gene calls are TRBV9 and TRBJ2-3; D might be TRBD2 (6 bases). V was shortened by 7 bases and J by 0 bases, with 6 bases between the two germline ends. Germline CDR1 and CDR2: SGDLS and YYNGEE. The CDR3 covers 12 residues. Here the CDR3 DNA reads TGTGCCAGCGGGACTAGCACAGATACGCAGTATTTT. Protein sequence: CASGTSTDTQYF.

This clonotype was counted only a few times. This CDR3 reads CASSRTSGSHPMAQYF. In DNA, the CDR3 is TGTGCCAGCAGTCGGACTAGCGGGAGCCACCCCATGGCGCAGTATTTT. The chain uses TRBV12-3 or TRBV12-4 and TRBJ2-3, with 13 bases fitting TRBD2. Germline trimming cut 5 bases from V and 10 bases from J; bases unmatched to any gene: 12. The CDR3 consists of 16 residues.

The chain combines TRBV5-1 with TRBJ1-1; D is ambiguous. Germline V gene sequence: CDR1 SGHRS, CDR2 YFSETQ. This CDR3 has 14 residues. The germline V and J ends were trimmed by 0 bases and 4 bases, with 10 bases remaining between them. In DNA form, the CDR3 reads TGCGCCAGCAGCTTGGCCGGAGGGCTCACTGAAGCTTTCTTT. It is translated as CASSLAGGLTEAFF.

The CDR3 region has the DNA TGTGCCAGCAGCCCGAGGGCGGTCGGTAGCAATCAGCCCCAGCATTTT. Translation gives CASSPRAVGSNQPQHF. The genes are TRBV12-3 or TRBV12-4 and TRBJ1-5; D remains ambiguous. The CDR3 extends over 16 amino acids. V gave up 6 bases and J gave up 0 bases, with 15 bases separating them.

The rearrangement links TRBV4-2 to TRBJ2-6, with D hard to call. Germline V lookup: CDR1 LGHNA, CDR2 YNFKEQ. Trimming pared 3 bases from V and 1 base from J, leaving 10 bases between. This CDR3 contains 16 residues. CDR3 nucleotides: TGTGCCAGCAGCCAGGGTCCTTTTTCTGGGGCCAACGTCCTGACTTTC. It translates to CASSQGPFSGANVLTF.

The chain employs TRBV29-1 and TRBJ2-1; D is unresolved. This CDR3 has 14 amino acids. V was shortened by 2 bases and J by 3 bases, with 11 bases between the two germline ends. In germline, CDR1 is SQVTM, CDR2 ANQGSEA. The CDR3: CSVESPQLYNEQFF. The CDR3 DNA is TGCAGCGTTGAAAGCCCCCAGCTCTACAATGAGCAGTTCTTC.

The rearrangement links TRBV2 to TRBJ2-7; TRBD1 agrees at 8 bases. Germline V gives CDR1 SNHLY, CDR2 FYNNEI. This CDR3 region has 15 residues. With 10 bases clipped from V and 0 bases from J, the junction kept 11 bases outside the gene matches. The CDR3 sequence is CANYKQGVSSYEQYF. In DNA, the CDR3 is TGTGCCAACTATAAACAGGGGGTTAGCTCCTACGAGCAGTACTTC.

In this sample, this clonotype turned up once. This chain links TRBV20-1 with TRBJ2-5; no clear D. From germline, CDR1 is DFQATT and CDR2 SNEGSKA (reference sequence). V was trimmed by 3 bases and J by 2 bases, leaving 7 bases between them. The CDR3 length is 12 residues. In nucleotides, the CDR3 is TGCAGTGCTAGCAATCGGCAAGAGACCCAGTACTTC. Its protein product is CSASNRQETQYF.

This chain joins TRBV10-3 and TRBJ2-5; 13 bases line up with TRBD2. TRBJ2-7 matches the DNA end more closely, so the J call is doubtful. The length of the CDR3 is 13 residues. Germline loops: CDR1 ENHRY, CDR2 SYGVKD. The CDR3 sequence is CAIRGLAGSEQYF. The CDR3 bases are TGTGCCATCAGGGGACTAGCGGGAAGCGAGCAGTACTTC.

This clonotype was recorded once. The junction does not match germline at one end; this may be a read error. CDR3 coding DNA: TGTGCCAGCAGCTTTCTCGTGGACAGCAACCAGCCCCAGCATTTT. Amino acid sequence: CASSFLVDSNQPQHF. V and J are TRBV7-2 and TRBJ1-5; weak D call: TRBD1 (6 bases). The CDR3 is 15 residues long. Germline loops: CDR1 SGHTA, CDR2 FQGNSA.

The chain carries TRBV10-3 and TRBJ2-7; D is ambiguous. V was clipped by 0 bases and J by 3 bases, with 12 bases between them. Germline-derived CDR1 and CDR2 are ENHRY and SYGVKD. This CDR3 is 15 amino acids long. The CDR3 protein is CAISESWSPIYEQYF. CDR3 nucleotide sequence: TGTGCCATCAGTGAGTCGTGGAGCCCGATCTACGAGCAGTACTTC.

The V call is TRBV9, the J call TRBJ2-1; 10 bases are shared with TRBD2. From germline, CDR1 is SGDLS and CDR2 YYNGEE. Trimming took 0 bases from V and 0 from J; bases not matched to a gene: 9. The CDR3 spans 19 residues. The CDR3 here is CASSVDGLAAISSYNEQFF. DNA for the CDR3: TGTGCCAGCAGCGTAGATGGACTAGCGGCCATTAGCTCCTACAATGAGCAGTTCTTC.

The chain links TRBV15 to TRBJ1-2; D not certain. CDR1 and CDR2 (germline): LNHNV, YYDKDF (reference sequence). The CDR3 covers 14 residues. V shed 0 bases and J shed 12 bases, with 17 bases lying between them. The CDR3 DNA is TGTGCCACCAGCAGAGAGGATTTTTCTCAGGAGAACACCTTC. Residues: CATSREDFSQENTF.

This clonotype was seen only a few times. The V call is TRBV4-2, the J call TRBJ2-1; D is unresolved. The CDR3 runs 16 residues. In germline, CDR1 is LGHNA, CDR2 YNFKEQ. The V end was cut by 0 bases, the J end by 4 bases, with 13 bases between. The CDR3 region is CASSQDLSLVYNEQFF. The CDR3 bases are TGTGCCAGCAGCCAAGATCTGTCCCTGGTATACAATGAGCAGTTCTTC.

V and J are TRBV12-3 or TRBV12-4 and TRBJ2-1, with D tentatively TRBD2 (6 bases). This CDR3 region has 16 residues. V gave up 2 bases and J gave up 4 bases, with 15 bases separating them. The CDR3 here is CASSLTGDERYNEQFF. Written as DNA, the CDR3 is TGTGCCAGCAGTTTAACGGGAGACGAACGTTACAATGAGCAGTTCTTC.

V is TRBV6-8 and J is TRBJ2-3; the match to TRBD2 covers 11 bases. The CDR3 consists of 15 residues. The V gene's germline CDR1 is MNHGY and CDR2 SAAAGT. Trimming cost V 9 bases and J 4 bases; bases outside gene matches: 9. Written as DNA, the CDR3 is TGTGCCAGTGGAACTAGCGGGAGTACCGCAGATACGCAGTATTTT. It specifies CASGTSGSTADTQYF.